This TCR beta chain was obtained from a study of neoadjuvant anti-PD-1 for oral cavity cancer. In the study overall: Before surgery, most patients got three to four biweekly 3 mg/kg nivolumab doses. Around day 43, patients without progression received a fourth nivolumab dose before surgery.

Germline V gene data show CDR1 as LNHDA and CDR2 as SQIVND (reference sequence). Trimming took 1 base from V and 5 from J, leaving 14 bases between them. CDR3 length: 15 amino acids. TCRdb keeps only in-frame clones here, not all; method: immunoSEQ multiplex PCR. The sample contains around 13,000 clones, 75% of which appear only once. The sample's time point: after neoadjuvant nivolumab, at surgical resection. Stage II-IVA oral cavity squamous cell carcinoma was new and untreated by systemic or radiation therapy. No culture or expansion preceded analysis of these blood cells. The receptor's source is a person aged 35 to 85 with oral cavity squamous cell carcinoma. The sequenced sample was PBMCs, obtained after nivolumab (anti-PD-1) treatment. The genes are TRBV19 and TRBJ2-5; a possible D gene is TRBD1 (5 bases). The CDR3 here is CASSIGFQGGETQYF. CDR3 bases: TGTGCCAGTAGTATAGGTTTTCAGGGCGGCGAGACCCAGTACTTC.